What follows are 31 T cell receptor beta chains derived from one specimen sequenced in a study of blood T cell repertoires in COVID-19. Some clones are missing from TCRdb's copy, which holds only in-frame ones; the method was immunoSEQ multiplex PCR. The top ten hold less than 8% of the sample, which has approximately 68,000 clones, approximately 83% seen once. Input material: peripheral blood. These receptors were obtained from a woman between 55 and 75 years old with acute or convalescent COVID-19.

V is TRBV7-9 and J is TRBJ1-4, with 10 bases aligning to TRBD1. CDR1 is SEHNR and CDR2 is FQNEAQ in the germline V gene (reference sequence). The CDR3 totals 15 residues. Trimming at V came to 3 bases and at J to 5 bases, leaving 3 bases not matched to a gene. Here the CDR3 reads CASSFDRGRNEKLFF. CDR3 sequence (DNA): TGTGCCAGCAGCTTTGACAGGGGGCGCAATGAAAAACTGTTTTTT.

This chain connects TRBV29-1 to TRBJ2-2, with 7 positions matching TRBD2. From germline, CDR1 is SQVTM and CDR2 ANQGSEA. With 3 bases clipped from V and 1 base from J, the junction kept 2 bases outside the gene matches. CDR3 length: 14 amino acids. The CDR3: CSVEGRGNTGELFF. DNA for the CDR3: TGCAGCGTTGAGGGGAGGGGGAACACCGGGGAGCTGTTTTTT.

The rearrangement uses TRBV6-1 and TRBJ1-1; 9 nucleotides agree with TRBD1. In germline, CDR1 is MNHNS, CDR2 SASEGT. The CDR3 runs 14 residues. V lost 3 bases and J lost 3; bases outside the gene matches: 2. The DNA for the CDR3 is TGTGCCAGCAGTGACAGACAGGGGGACACTGAAGCTTTCTTT. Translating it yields CASSDRQGDTEAFF.

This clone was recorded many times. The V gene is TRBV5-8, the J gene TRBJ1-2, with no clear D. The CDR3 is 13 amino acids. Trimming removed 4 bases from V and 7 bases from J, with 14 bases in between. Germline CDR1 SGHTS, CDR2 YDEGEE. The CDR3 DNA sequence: TGTGCCAGCAGCAACATACGCGGAAGTGGCTACACCTTC. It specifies CASSNIRGSGYTF.

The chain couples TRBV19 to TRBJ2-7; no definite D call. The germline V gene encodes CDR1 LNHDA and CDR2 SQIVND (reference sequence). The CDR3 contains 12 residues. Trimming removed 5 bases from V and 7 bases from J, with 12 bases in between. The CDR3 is CASSSPTREQYF. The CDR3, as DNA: TGTGCCAGTAGTTCCCCGACCAGGGAGCAGTACTTC.

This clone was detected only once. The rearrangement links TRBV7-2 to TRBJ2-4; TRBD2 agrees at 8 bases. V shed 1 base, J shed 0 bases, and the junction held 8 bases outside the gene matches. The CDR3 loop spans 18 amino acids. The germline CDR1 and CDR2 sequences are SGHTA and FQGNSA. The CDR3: CASSLVFLAGLAKNIQYF. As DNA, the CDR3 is TGTGCCAGCAGCTTAGTGTTCCTAGCGGGTCTAGCCAAAAACATTCAGTACTTC.

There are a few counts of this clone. The CDR3 region has the DNA TGTGCCAGCAGCCGCCAGGACAGAGGCACAGATACGCAGTATTTT. Its protein is CASSRQDRGTDTQYF. The V and J genes are TRBV7-2 and TRBJ2-3, with D possibly being TRBD1 (6 bases). The CDR3 spans 15 residues. V shed 5 bases and J shed 1 base, with 13 bases lying between them. Looked up from germline, CDR1 is SGHTA and CDR2 is FQGNSA.

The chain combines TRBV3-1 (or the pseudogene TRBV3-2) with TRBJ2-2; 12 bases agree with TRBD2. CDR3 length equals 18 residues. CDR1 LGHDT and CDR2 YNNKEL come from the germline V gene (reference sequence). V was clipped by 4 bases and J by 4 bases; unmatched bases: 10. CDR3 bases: TGTGCCAGCAGCCTCTCCTTAGGACTAGCGGGGTCCACCGGGGAGCTGTTTTTT. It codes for CASSLSLGLAGSTGELFF.

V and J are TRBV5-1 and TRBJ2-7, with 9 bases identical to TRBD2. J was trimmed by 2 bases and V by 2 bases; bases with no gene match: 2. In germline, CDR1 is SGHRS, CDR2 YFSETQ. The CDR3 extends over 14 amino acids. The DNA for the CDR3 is TGCGCCAGCAGCTTTAGCGGGGGAGCCTACGAGCAGTACTTC. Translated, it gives CASSFSGGAYEQYF.

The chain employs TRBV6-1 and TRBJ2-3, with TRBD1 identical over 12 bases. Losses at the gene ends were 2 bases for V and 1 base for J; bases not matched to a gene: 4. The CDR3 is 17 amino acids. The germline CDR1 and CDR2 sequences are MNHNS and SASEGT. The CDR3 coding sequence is TGTGCCAGCAGTGAAACGGGGACAGGGGGCCGCACAGATACGCAGTATTTT. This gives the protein CASSETGTGGRTDTQYF.

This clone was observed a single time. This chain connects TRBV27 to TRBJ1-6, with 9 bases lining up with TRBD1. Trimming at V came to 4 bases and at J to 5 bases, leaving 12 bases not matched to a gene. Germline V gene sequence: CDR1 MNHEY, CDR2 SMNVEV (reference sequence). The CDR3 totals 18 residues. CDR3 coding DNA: TGTGCCAGCAGTTGGAGGGTTCTCACAGGGGGCAATAATTCACCCCTCCACTTT. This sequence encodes CASSWRVLTGGNNSPLHF.

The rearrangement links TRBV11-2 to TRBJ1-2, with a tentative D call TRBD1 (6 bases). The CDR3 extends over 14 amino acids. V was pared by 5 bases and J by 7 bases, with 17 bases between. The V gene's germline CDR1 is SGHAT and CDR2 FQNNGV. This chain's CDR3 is CASSMGGDTGGYTF. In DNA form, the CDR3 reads TGTGCCAGCAGCATGGGGGGGGACACGGGTGGCTACACCTTC.

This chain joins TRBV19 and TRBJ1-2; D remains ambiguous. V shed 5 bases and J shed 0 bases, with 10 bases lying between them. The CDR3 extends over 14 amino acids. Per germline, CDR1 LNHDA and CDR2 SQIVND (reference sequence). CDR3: CASSPAPANYGYTF. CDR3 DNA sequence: TGTGCCAGTAGTCCAGCGCCCGCTAACTATGGCTACACCTTC.

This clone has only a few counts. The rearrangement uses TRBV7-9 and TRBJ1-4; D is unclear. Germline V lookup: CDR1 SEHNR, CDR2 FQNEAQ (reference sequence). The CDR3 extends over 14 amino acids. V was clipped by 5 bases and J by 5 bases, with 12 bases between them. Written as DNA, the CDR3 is TGTGCCAGCAGCAGTTATGGAGGGAATGAAAAACTGTTTTTT. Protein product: CASSSYGGNEKLFF.

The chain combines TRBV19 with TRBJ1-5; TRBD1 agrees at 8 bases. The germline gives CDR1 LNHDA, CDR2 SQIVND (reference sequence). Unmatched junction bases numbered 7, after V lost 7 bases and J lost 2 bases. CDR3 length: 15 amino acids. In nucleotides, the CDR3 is TGTGCCAGTACATACGACAGGGGCCGCAATCAGCCCCAGCATTTT. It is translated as CASTYDRGRNQPQHF.

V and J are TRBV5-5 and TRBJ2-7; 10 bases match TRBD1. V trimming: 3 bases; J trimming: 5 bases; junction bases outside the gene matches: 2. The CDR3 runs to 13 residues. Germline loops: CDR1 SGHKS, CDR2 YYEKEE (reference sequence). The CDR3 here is CASSWTGGDEQYF. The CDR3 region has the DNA TGTGCCAGCAGCTGGACAGGGGGGGACGAGCAGTACTTC.

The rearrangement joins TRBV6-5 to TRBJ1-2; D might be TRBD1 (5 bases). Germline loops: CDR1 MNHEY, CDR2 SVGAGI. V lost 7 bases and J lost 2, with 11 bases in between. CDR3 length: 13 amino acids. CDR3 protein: CASKWGGNYGYTF. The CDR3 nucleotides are TGTGCCAGCAAATGGGGGGGGAACTATGGCTACACCTTC.

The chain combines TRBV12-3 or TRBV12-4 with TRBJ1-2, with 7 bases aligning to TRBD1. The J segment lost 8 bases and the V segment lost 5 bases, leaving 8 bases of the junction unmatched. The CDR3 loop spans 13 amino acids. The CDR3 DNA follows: TGTGCCAGCAGTCCGGACAGGCTTTTGGGCTACACCTTC. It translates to CASSPDRLLGYTF.

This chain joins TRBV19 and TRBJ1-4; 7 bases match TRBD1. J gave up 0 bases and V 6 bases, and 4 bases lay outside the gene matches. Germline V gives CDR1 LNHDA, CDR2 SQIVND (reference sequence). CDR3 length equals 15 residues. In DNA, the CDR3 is TGTGCCAGTAGGAGACAGGGATCAACTAATGAAAAACTGTTTTTT. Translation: CASRRQGSTNEKLFF.

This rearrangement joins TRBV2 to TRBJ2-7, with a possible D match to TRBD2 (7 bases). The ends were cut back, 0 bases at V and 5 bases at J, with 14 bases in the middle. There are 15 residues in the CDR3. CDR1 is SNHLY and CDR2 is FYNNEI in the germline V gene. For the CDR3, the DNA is TGTGCCAGCAGTGAAGCTTGGGGGGCGGGGGACGAGCAGTACTTC. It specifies CASSEAWGAGDEQYF.

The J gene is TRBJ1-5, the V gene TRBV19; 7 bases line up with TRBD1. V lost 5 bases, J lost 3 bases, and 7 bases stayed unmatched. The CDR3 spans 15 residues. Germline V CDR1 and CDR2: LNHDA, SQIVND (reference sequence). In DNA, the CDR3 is TGTGCCAGTAGTCCCCGGGACAGCATCAATCAGCCCCAGCATTTT. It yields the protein CASSPRDSINQPQHF.

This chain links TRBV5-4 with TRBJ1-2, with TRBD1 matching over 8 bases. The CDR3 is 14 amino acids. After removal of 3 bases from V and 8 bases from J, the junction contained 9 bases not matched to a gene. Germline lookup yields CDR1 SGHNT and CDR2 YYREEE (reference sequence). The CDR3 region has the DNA TGTGCCAGCAGCTATCAGGACAGGGATTTGGGCTACACCTTC. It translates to CASSYQDRDLGYTF.

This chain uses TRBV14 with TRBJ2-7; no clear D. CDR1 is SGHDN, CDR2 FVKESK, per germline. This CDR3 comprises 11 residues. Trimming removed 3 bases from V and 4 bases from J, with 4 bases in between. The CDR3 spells CASSQRYEQYF. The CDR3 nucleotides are TGTGCCAGCAGCCAGAGGTACGAGCAGTACTTC.

The CDR3: CSVESSPGEKLFF. The CDR3 DNA reads TGCAGCGTTGAGTCCTCCCCGGGGGAAAAACTGTTTTTT. The rearrangement links TRBV29-1 to TRBJ1-4; D is ambiguous. Germline assignment: CDR1 SQVTM and CDR2 ANQGSEA. CDR3 length: 13 amino acids. Trimming shortened V by 3 bases and J by 8 bases, and 13 bases separated the two germline ends. Full variable domain (outside the CDR3, taken from reference TRBV29-1 and TRBJ1-4): SAVISQKPSRDICQRGTSLTIQCQVDSQVTMMFWYRQQPGQSLTLIATANQGSEATYESGFVIDKFPISRPNLTFSTLTVSNMSPEDSSIYLCSVESSPGEKLFFGSGTQLSVL.

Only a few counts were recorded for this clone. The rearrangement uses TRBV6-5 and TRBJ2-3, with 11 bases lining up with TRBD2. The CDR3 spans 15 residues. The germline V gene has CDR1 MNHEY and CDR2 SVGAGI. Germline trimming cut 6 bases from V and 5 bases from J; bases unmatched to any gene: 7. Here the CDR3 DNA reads TGTGCCAGCAGGAATAGCGGGGGGGCTGGAGATACGCAGTATTTT. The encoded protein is CASRNSGGAGDTQYF.

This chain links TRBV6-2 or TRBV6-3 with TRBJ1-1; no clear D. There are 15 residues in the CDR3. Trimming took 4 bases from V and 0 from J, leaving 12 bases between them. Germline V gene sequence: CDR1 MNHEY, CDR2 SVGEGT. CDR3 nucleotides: TGTGCCAGCAGTTCCCTCGGTCCAATGAACACTGAAGCTTTCTTT. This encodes CASSSLGPMNTEAFF.

CDR3 nucleotides: TGTGCCATCAGCCGTCAGGGGACCCGGTATGGCTACACCTTC. It is translated as CAISRQGTRYGYTF. This chain connects TRBV10-3 to TRBJ1-2; D possibly corresponds to TRBD1 (6 bases). Germline CDR1 and CDR2: ENHRY and SYGVKD. Between the trimmed V and J ends, which lost 6 bases and 5 bases, there was a span of 16 bases. The CDR3 contains 14 residues.

The CDR3 loop is CASSGTGYNYGYTF. The CDR3 DNA sequence: TGTGCCAGCAGCGGGACAGGGTACAACTATGGCTACACCTTC. This chain joins TRBV7-9 and TRBJ1-2; 9 bases agree with TRBD1. CDR1 and CDR2 from the germline V gene are SEHNR and FQNEAQ (reference sequence). The CDR3 runs 14 residues. V shed 5 bases, J shed 2 bases, and the junction held 3 bases outside the gene matches.

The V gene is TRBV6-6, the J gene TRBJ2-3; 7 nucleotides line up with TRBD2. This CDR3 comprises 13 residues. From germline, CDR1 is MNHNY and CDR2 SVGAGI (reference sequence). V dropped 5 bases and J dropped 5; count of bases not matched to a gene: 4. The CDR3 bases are TGTGCCAGCAGTAGCGGGGAGGTAGATACGCAGTATTTT. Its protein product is CASSSGEVDTQYF.

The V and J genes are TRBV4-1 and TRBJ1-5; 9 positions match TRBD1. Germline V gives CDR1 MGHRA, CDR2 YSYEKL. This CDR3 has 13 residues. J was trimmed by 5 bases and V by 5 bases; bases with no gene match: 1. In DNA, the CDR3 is TGCGCCAGCAGCGGGGACAGGGATCAGCCCCAGCATTTT. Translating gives CASSGDRDQPQHF.

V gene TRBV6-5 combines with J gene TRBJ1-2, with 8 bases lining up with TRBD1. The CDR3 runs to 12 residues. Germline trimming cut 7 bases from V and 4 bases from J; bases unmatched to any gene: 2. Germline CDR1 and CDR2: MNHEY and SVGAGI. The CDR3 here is CASKTGGYGYTF. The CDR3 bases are TGTGCCAGCAAAACAGGGGGCTATGGCTACACCTTC.